The next 20 T cell receptor beta chains were all read from a single sample in a study of blood T cells in healthy people across ages (dated by TCRdb to the mid-2010s). The library was prepared using 5' RACE. A second PCR of about 6 to 11 cycles was performed with a sample-barcoded 5' primer and a J-beta primer mix. TCRdb ran its own pipeline on the public reads, namely fastp trimming at Q25 and MiXCR clone calling, and kept in-frame beta chains. Identical CDR3 proteins give one entry, which carries the most common genes and DNA. In all, the sample holds approximately 2,000,000 distinct CDR3 sequences, and roughly two fifths of those were seen once. Under 30% of the sample goes to the ten largest clones. The sequenced material came from blood. These TCRs come from a human donor in good health.

Turning to this clonotype: A read error is possible here, since a much larger clone lies one base away. The genes are TRBV4-1 and TRBJ1-5, with D possibly being TRBD1 (6 bases). The germline V gene has CDR1 MGHRA and CDR2 YSYEKL. This CDR3 contains 16 residues. V lost 5 bases, J lost 3 bases, and 17 bases lay in between. CDR3 DNA: TGCGCCAGCAGCAGCAGACAGGCCTATAACAATCAGCCCCAGCATTTT. Its protein product is CASSSRQAYNNQPQHF.

V gene TRBV29-1 combines with J gene TRBJ2-3, with 13 bases that match TRBD2. J lost 3 bases, V lost 5 bases, and 5 bases had no gene match. Germline CDR1 SQVTM, CDR2 ANQGSEA. The CDR3 runs 15 residues. The CDR3 DNA follows: TGCAGCGTTTTAGGGACTAGCGGGACGACAGATACGCAGTATTTT. Its translation is CSVLGTSGTTDTQYF.

The chain combines TRBV7-2 with TRBJ2-5; 7 nucleotides line up with TRBD2. V trimming: 4 bases; J trimming: 5 bases; junction bases outside the gene matches: 16. The CDR3 loop spans 17 amino acids. From germline, CDR1 is SGHTA and CDR2 FQGNSA. DNA for the CDR3: TGTGCCAGCAGCTCGCACCATAGCGGGCCCCCCTCGGAGACCCAGTACTTC. Translation: CASSSHHSGPPSETQYF.

As concerns this clonotype: A much larger clone differs from this one at a single base, so this may be a read error. This chain joins TRBV7-9 and TRBJ2-2; D unresolved. Trimming cost V 2 bases and J 3 bases, with 10 bases left between them. CDR3 length equals 15 residues. The germline V gene has CDR1 SEHNR and CDR2 FQNEAQ (reference sequence). Here the CDR3 reads CASSLREVDTGELFF. As DNA, the CDR3 is TGTGCCAGCAGCTTAAGGGAAGTAGACACCGGGGAGCTGTTTTTT.

This clonotype has just a few counts. J is TRBJ2-3 and V is TRBV20-1; D uncertain. This CDR3 region has 13 residues. Germline V gene sequence: CDR1 DFQATT, CDR2 SNEGSKA (reference sequence). Trimming pared 6 bases from V and 3 bases from J, leaving 13 bases between. The CDR3 sequence: CSATRQPTDTQYF. The CDR3 DNA is TGCAGTGCAACGAGACAACCTACAGATACGCAGTATTTT.

This clonotype was seen a few times. This chain joins TRBV29-1 and TRBJ2-6; unclear D gene. The CDR3 length is 13 residues. Germline V gene lookup returns CDR1 SQVTM and CDR2 ANQGSEA. V lost 4 bases, J lost 2 bases, and 6 bases lay in between. The DNA for the CDR3 is TGCAGCGTTGCCCGAGCTGGGGCCAACGTCCTGACTTTC. This codes for CSVARAGANVLTF. Together with reference TRBV29-1 and TRBJ2-6, the CDR3 gives the full variable domain: SAVISQKPSRDICQRGTSLTIQCQVDSQVTMMFWYRQQPGQSLTLIATANQGSEATYESGFVIDKFPISRPNLTFSTLTVSNMSPEDSSIYLCSVARAGANVLTFGAGSRLTVL.

This chain links TRBV7-2 with TRBJ2-7; 8 bases agree with TRBD2. Germline loops: CDR1 SGHTA, CDR2 FQGNSA. The junction had 18 bases not matched to a gene; V was cut back by 1 base and J by 1 base. This CDR3 has 20 amino acids. CDR3 sequence: CASSLVFGGLAGTVSYEQYF. The CDR3, as DNA: TGTGCCAGCAGCTTAGTGTTCGGGGGGTTAGCGGGGACTGTTTCCTACGAGCAGTACTTC.

The chain is built from TRBV29-1 and TRBJ2-7; 8 bases match TRBD1. Germline trimming cut 1 base from V and 3 bases from J; bases unmatched to any gene: 5. Germline values: CDR1 SQVTM, CDR2 ANQGSEA. The CDR3 is 14 residues long. The CDR3 is CSVEGGDRGYEQYF. In DNA form, the CDR3 reads TGCAGCGTTGAAGGGGGAGACAGGGGCTACGAGCAGTACTTC.

This clonotype was seen a single time. The CDR3 spells CASSDSGEFCNEQFF. CDR3 DNA: TGTGCCAGCAGTGATAGCGGGGAGTTCTGCAATGAGCAGTTCTTC. This sequence joins TRBV6-1 and TRBJ2-1; TRBD2 agrees at 8 bases. Germline CDR1 reads MNHNS; CDR2 reads SASEGT. After removal of 3 bases from V and 6 bases from J, the junction contained 7 bases not matched to a gene. CDR3 length: 15 amino acids.

This clonotype was counted ten times or more. This chain uses TRBV20-1 with TRBJ1-2; no clear D gene. Looked up from germline, CDR1 is DFQATT and CDR2 is SNEGSKA (reference sequence). This CDR3 has 11 amino acids. V lost 3 bases and J lost 8, with 10 bases in between. As DNA, the CDR3 is TGCAGTGCTAGTAGGGATGGAGGCTACACCTTC. It translates to CSASRDGGYTF.

The chain employs TRBV7-2 and TRBJ1-6, with a possible D match to TRBD1 (6 bases). The germline V and J ends were trimmed by 4 bases and 0 bases, with 13 bases remaining between them. This CDR3 is built from 17 residues. Germline V CDR1 and CDR2: SGHTA, FQGNSA. The CDR3 loop reads CASSSRTAYSYNSPLHF. The CDR3 bases are TGTGCCAGCAGCTCCCGGACAGCATACTCCTATAATTCACCCCTCCACTTT.

The chain recombines TRBV6-1 with TRBJ1-2; D remains unclear. V lost 9 bases, J lost 5 bases, and 13 bases lay in between. The CDR3 is 12 residues long. Germline CDR1 is MNHNS and CDR2 is SASEGT. The CDR3 sequence: CASWRGIYGYTF. The CDR3 nucleotides read TGTGCCAGTTGGAGAGGGATATATGGCTACACCTTC.

Only a few counts were recorded for this clonotype. The chain recombines TRBV29-1 with TRBJ1-1; maybe TRBD1 (5 bases). V was clipped by 4 bases and J by 1 base, with 13 bases between them. This CDR3 region has 14 residues. CDR1 SQVTM and CDR2 ANQGSEA come from the germline V gene. The CDR3 nucleotides read TGCAGCGTTGTGGGGCTACGGCCGAACACTGAAGCTTTCTTT. Translation: CSVVGLRPNTEAFF.

This chain connects TRBV29-1 to TRBJ2-6; D gene ambiguous. This CDR3 has 16 residues. Germline loops: CDR1 SQVTM, CDR2 ANQGSEA. With 0 bases removed from V and 1 base from J, the gap between germline ends came to 10 bases. DNA for the CDR3: TGCAGCGTTGAAGAAGAACAGACGTCTGGGGCCAACGTCCTGACTTTC. Translated, it gives CSVEEEQTSGANVLTF.

Regarding this clonotype: A read error may produce the germline difference seen at one junction end. This chain joins TRBV3-1 and TRBJ1-1; 9 positions match TRBD1. Germline lookup yields CDR1 LGHDT and CDR2 YNNKEL (reference sequence). This CDR3 is built from 15 residues. Here the CDR3 DNA reads TGTGCCAGCAGCCACATACAGGGGGCAAACACTGAGGCTTTCTTT. Translating it yields CASSHIQGANTEAFF.

The table lists this clonotype with a few counts. This CDR3 reads CASRELSGGGNEQFF. The CDR3 DNA is TGCGCCAGCAGGGAGTTGAGCGGGGGGGGTAATGAGCAGTTCTTC. V is TRBV5-1 and J is TRBJ2-1; 10 nucleotides match TRBD2. V trimming: 5 bases; J trimming: 7 bases; junction bases outside the gene matches: 9. CDR3 size: 15 residues. The germline V gene has CDR1 SGHRS and CDR2 YFSETQ.

A word on this clonotype: A read error may produce the germline difference seen at one junction end. The chain has TRBV4-2 and TRBJ2-3; tentative D call: TRBD2 (6 bases). The germline V gene encodes CDR1 LGHNA and CDR2 YNFKEQ. The CDR3 has 15 residues. The CDR3 loop is CASSLRGQGGDTHYF. The CDR3 nucleotides are TGTGCCAGCAGCTTACGGGGCCAGGGAGGAGATACGCACTATTTT.

This CDR3 reads CASSPTQRVGETQYF. The CDR3, as DNA: TGTGCCAGCAGTCCAACTCAGAGGGTTGGAGAGACCCAGTACTTC. The chain uses TRBV12-3 or TRBV12-4 and TRBJ2-5; a weak D match, TRBD2 (5 bases). The V end lost 5 bases, the J end lost 4 bases, and 17 bases lay between the germline ends. The CDR3 covers 15 residues.

This clonotype was picked up a small number of times. The CDR3 nucleotides are TGTGCCAGCAGCCCGGATGGAGAGGGGAGACGGAATGGCTACACCTTC. This codes for CASSPDGEGRRNGYTF. V usage is TRBV5-5 and J usage is TRBJ1-2; D is perhaps TRBD1 (5 bases). There are 16 residues in the CDR3. In germline, CDR1 is SGHKS, CDR2 YYEKEE (reference sequence). Trimming removed 4 bases at V and 6 bases at J, with 22 bases between.

This clonotype has just a few counts. The V call is TRBV28, the J call TRBJ1-2; TRBD1 aligns across 9 bases. Germline V gene data show CDR1 as MDHEN and CDR2 as SYDVKM. Trimming removed 6 bases from V and 9 bases from J; junction bases left unmatched: 23. The CDR3 length is 18 residues. The CDR3: CASSLKVYRSTGGRSYTF. In nucleotides, the CDR3 is TGTGCCAGCAGCTTAAAGGTATACCGATCTACAGGGGGCAGGAGCTACACCTTC.